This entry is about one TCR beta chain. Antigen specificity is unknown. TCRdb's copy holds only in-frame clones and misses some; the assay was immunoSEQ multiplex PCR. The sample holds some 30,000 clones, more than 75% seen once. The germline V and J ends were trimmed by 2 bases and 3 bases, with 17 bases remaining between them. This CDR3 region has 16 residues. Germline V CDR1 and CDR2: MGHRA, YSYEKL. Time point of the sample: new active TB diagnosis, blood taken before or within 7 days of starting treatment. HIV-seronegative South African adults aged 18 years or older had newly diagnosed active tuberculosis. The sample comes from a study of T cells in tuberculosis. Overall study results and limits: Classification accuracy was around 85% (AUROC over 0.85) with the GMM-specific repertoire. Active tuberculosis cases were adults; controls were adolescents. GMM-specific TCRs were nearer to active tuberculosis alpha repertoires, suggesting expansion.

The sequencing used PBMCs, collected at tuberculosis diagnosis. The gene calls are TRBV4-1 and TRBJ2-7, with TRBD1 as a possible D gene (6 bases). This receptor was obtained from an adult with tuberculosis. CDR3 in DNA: TGCGCCAGCAGCCAATCGGACAGCTCAGCAAACTACGAGCAGTACTTC. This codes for CASSQSDSSANYEQYF.